This T cell receptor beta chain was recovered during a study of T-cell memory formation after mild COVID-19. The overall study: TCR clusters mostly belonged to single donors.

TCRdb recomputed calls from the 5' RACE reads with MiXCR, one row per CDR3 protein. The repertoire consists of roughly 250,000 distinct CDR3 sequences, with around 15% occurring once and the leading ten covering approximately 3.5%. As for this clonotype: Its antigen is not known.

V lost 0 bases and J 8 bases, leaving 11 bases between the germline ends. CDR1 and CDR2 from the germline V gene are SGHRS and YFSETQ. The CDR3 is 13 residues long. Study-wide points: There was no confirmation that second-wave clones peaking on day 37 were SARS-CoV-2 specific. The main location of contracting CD4+ clones was CM and EM, and that of contracting CD8+ clones was EMRA. Balance between CD4 and CD8 was seen in clones contracting day 15 to 85, and a CD4+ lean was seen in later expanders.

The sequencing sample was made of PBMCs or a T cell subset sorted from them (not recorded which). The sequence came from a man younger than 35 who had mild COVID-19 (a few samples of this study predate the infection). Cell type and time point are not known. V usage is TRBV5-1 and J usage is TRBJ1-1; D perhaps matches TRBD1 (5 bases). CDR3 sequence (DNA): TGCGCCAGCAGCTTGGGTGGGGCTTCGGAAGCTTTCTTT. Translation: CASSLGGASEAFF.